Below, 5 T cell receptor beta chains from the same sample are listed, as sequenced in a study of cytomegalovirus exposure and HLA in healthy donors. PCR employed 60 Vbeta and 13 Jbeta primers. Method: immunoSEQ multiplex PCR; TCRdb's copy keeps in-frame clones and lacks some. The sample records 150,000 or so clones, about 72% being singletons. The sequenced sample was PBMCs. Source of these receptors: a human donor in good health.

Here the CDR3 reads CASSPVTGTAYEQYF. The CDR3 DNA reads TGCGCCAGCAGCCCAGTGACAGGGACCGCCTACGAGCAGTACTTC. The chain combines TRBV5-1 with TRBJ2-7; TRBD1 aligns across 7 bases. The germline CDR1 and CDR2 sequences are SGHRS and YFSETQ. Trimming took 4 bases from V and 2 from J; bases not matched to a gene: 9. This CDR3 comprises 15 residues.

This chain uses TRBV5-4 with TRBJ2-1; 11 bases are a match to TRBD2. This CDR3 has 16 amino acids. Germline values: CDR1 SGHNT, CDR2 YYREEE (reference sequence). The ends lost 8 bases at V and 5 bases at J; junction bases unmatched: 12. The CDR3 is CASPARAGLADNEQFF. CDR3 nucleotide sequence: TGTGCCAGTCCGGCTCGGGCGGGACTAGCGGACAATGAGCAGTTCTTC.

The chain joins TRBV7-9 to TRBJ2-2; 9 bases are shared with TRBD1. V gave up 5 bases and J gave up 4 bases; unmatched junction bases: 8. The CDR3 extends over 16 amino acids. The V gene's germline CDR1 is SEHNR and CDR2 FQNEAQ (reference sequence). The CDR3 bases are TGTGCCAGCAGCCCGTGGGGGACAGGGATCACCGGGGAGCTGTTTTTT. It specifies CASSPWGTGITGELFF.

This clone was seen once. Different DNA sequences within this sample yield the same CDR3. The chain carries TRBV6-5 and TRBJ2-3, with D tentatively TRBD2 (6 bases). V gave up 8 bases and J gave up 6 bases, with 9 bases separating them. Per germline, CDR1 MNHEY and CDR2 SVGAGI. The CDR3 is made up of 11 amino acids. This chain's CDR3 is CASSAGDTQYF. CDR3 DNA: TGTGCCAGCTCGGCGGGGGATACGCAGTATTTT.

This clone occurred a few times. The chain joins TRBV6-1 to TRBJ2-2, with D possibly TRBD2 on 5 matching bases. The CDR3 consists of 15 residues. CDR1 and CDR2 (germline): MNHNS, SASEGT. The ends were cut back, 9 bases at V and 3 bases at J, with 17 bases in the middle. The CDR3: CASFRGSSHTGELFF. CDR3 coding DNA: TGTGCCAGTTTCCGAGGGTCCTCGCACACCGGGGAGCTGTTTTTT.